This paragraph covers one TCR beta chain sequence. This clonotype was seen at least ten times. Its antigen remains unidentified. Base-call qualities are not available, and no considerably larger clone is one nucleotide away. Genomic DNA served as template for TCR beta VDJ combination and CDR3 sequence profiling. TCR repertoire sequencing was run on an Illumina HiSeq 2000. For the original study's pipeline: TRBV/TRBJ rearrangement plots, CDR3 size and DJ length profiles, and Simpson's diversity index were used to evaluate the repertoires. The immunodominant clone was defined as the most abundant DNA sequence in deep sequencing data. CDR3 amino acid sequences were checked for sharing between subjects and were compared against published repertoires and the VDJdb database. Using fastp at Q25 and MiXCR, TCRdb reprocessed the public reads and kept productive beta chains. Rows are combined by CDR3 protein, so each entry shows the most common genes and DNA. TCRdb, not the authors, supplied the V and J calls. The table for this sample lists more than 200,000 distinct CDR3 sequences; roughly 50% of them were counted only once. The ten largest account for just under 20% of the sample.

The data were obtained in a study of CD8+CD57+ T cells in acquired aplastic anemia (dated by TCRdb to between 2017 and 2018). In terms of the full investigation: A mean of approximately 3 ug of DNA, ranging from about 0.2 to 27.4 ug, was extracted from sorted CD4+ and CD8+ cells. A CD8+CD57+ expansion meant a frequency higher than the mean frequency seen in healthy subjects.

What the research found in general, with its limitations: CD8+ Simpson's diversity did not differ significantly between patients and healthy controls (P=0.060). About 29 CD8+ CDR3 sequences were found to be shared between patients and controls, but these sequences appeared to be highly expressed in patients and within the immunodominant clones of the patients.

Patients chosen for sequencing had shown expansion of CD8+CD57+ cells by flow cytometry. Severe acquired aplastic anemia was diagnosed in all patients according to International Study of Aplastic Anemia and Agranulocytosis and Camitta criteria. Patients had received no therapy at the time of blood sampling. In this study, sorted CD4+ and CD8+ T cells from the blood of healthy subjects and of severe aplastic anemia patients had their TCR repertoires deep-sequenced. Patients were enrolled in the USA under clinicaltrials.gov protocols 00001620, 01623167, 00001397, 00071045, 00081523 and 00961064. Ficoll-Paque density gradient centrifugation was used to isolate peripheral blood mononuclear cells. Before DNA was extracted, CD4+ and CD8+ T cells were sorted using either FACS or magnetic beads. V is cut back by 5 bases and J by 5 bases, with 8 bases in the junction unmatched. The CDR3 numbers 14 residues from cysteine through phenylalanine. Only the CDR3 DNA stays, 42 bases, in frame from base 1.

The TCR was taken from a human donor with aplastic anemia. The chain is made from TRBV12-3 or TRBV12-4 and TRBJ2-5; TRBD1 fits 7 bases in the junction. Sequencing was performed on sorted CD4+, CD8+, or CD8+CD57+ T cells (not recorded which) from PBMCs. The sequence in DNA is TGTGCCAGCAGTCCTTCGGACAGGTGGGAGACCCAGTACTTC. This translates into CASSPSDRWETQYF.